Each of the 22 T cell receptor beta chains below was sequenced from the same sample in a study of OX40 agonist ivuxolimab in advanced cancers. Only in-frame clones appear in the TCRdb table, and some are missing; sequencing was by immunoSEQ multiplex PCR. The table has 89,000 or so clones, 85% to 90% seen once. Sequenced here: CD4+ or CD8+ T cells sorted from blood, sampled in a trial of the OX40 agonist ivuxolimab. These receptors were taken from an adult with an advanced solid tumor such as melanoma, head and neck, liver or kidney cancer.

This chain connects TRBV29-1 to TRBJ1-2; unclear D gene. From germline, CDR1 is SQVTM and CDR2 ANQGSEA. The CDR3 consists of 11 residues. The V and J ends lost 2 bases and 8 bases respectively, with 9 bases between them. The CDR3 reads CSVEPGIGYTF. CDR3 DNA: TGCAGCGTTGAACCTGGAATCGGCTACACCTTC.

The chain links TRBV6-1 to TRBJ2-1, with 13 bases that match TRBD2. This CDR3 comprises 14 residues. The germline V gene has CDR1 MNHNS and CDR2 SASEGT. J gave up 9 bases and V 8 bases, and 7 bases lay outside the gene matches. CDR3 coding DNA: TGTGCCAGCGAGAGGACTAGCGGGAGTCTTGAGCAGTTCTTC. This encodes CASERTSGSLEQFF.

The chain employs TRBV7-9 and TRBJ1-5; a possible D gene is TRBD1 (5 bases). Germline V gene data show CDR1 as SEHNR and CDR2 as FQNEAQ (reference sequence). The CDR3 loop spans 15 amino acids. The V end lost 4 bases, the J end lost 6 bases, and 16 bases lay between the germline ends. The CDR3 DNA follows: TGTGCCAGCAGCTCCTCGGTGGGTGGGGGTCAGCCCCAGCATTTT. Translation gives CASSSSVGGGQPQHF.

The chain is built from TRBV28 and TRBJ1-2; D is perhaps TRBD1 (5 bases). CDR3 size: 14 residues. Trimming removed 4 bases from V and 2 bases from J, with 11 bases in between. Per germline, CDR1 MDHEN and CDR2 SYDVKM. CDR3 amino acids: CASSSGRGNYGYTF. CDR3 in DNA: TGTGCCAGCAGTTCCGGGCGGGGCAACTATGGCTACACCTTC.

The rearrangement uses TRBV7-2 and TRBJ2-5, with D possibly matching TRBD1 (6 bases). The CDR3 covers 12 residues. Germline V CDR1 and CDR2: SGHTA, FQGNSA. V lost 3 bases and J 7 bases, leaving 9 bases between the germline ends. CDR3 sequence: CASSFQGLTQYF. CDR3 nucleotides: TGTGCCAGCAGCTTCCAGGGGCTGACCCAGTACTTC.

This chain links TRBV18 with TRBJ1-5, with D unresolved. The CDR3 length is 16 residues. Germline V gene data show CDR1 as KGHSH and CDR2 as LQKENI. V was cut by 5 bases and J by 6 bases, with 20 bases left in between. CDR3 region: CASSSGRIAFIQPQHF. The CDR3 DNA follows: TGTGCCAGCTCATCCGGACGGATTGCGTTCATTCAGCCCCAGCATTTT.

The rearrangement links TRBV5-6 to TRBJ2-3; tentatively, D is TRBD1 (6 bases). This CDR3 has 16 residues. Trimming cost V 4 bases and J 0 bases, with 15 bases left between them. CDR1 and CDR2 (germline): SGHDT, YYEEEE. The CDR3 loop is CASSLRTETSTDTQYF. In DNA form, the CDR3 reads TGTGCCAGCAGCCTAAGGACAGAGACTAGCACAGATACGCAGTATTTT. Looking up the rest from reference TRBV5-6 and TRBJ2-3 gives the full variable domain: DAGVTQSPTHLIKTRGQQVTLRCSPKSGHDTVSWYQQALGQGPQFIFQYYEEEERQRGNFPDRFSGHQFPNYSSELNVNALLLGDSALYLCASSLRTETSTDTQYFGPGTRLTVL.

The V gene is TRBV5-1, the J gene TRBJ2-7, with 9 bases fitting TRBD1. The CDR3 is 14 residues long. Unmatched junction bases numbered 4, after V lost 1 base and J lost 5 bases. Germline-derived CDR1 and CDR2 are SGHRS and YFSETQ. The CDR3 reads CASSLSRDRDEQYF. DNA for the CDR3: TGCGCCAGCAGCTTGTCCAGGGACAGGGACGAGCAGTACTTC.

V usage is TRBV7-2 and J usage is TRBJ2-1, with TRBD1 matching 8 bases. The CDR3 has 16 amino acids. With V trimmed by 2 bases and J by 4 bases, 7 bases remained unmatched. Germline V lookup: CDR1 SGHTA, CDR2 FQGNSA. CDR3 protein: CASSLRQGKGYNEQFF. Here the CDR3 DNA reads TGTGCCAGCAGCTTAAGACAGGGGAAAGGTTACAATGAGCAGTTCTTC.

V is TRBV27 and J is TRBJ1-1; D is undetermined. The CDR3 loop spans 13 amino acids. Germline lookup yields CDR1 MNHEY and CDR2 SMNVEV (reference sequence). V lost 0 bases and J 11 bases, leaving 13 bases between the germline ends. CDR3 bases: TGTGCCAGCAGTTTATCGAGACCAGCTAGGGCTTTCTTT. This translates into CASSLSRPARAFF.

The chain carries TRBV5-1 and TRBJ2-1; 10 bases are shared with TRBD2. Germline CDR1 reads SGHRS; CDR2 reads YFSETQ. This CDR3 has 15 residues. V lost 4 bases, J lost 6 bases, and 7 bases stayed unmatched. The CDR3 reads CASSDQSGRGNEQFF. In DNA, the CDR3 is TGCGCCAGCAGCGACCAGAGCGGGAGGGGCAATGAGCAGTTCTTC.

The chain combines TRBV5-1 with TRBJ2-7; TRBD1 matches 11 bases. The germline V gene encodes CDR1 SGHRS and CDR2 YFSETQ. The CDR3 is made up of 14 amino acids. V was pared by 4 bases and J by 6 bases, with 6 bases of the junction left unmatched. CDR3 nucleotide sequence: TGCGCCAGCAGCGCAGGACAGGGGGCTTCCGAGCAGTACTTC. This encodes CASSAGQGASEQYF. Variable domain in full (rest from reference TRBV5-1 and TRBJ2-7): KAGVTQTPRYLIKTRGQQVTLSCSPISGHRSVSWYQQTPGQGLQFLFEYFSETQRNKGNFPGRFSGRQFSNSRSEMNVSTLELGDSALYLCASSAGQGASEQYFGPGTRLTVT.

CDR3: CASSLLGQTNTEAFF. CDR3 bases: TGCGCCAGCAGCTTGTTGGGACAGACGAACACTGAAGCTTTCTTT. The rearrangement links TRBV5-1 to TRBJ1-1, with TRBD1 matching 7 bases. Germline V CDR1 and CDR2: SGHRS, YFSETQ. Losses at the gene ends were 1 base for V and 1 base for J; bases not matched to a gene: 4. CDR3 size: 15 residues.

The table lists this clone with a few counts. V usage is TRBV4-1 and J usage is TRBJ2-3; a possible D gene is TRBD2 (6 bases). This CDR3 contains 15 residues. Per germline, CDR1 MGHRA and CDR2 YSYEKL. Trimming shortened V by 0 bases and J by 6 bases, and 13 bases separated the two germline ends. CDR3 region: CASSQDDRGGDTQYF. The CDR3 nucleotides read TGCGCCAGCAGCCAAGATGACCGTGGGGGGGATACGCAGTATTTT.

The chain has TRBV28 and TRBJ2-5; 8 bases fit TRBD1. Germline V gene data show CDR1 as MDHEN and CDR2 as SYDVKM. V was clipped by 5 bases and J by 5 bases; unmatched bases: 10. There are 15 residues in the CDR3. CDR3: CASSEPTGDSETQYF. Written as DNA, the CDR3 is TGTGCCAGCAGTGAGCCGACAGGGGATAGTGAGACCCAGTACTTC.

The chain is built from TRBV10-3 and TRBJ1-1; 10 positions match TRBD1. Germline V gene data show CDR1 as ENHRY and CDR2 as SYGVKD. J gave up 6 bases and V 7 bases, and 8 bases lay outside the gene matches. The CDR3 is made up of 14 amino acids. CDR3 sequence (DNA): TGTGCCATCACTAAGGGACAGGGGTCTTCTGAAGCTTTCTTT. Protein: CAITKGQGSSEAFF.

CDR3 amino acids: CASSFRDRSSYEQYF. Here the CDR3 DNA reads TGTGCCAGCAGTTTCCGGGACAGGTCTTCCTACGAGCAGTACTTC. The V and J genes are TRBV28 and TRBJ2-7, with TRBD1 matching over 8 bases. The V gene's germline CDR1 is MDHEN and CDR2 SYDVKM. The CDR3 is 15 residues long. Trimming at V came to 3 bases and at J to 1 base, leaving 5 bases not matched to a gene.

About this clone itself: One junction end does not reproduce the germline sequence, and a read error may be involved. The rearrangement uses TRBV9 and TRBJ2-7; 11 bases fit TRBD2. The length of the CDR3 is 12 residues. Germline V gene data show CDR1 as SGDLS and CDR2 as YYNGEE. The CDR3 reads CASSVLAGGLAF. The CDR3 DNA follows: TGTGCCAGCAGCGTACTAGCGGGAGGTCTCGCCTTC.

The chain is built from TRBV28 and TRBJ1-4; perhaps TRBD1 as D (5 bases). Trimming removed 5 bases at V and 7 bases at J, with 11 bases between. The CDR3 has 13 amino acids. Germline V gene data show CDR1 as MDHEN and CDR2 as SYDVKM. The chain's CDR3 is CASSTQGGEKLFF. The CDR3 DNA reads TGTGCCAGCAGTACCCAGGGAGGTGAAAAACTGTTTTTT.

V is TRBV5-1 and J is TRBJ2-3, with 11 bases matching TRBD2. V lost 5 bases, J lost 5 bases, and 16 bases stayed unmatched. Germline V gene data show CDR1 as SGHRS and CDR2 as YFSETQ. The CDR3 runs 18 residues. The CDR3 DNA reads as TGCGCCAGCAGGGATTTGGTTTTAGCGGGAGGGCCAGGAGATACGCAGTATTTT. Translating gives CASRDLVLAGGPGDTQYF.

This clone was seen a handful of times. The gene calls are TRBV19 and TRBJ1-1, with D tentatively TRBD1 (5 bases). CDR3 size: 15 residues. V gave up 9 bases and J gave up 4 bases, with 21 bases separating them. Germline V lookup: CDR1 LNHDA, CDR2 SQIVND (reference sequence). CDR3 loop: CASLLAGTRGTEAFF. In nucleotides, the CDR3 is TGTGCCAGCTTACTTGCCGGGACTCGGGGCACTGAAGCTTTCTTT.

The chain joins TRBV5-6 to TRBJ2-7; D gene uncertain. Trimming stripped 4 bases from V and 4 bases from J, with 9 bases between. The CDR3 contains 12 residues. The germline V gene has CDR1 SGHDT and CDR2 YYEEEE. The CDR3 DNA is TGTGCCAGCAGCCTCCTAAGGTACGAGCAGTACTTC. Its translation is CASSLLRYEQYF.